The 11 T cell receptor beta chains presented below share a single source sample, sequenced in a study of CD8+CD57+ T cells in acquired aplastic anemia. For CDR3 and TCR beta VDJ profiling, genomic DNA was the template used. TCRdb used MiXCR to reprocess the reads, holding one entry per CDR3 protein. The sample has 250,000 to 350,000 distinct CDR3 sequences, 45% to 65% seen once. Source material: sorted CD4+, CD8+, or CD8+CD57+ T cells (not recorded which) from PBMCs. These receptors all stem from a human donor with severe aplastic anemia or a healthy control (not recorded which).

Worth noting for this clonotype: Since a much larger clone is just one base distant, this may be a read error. Here the CDR3 DNA reads TGTGCCAACTCAATAACTGGACAGGACATTGAAGCTTTCTTT. It is translated as CANSITGQDIEAFF. The V and J genes are TRBV18 and TRBJ1-1; TRBD1 aligns across 7 bases. This CDR3 contains 14 residues. CDR1 and CDR2 (germline): KGHSH, LQKENI.

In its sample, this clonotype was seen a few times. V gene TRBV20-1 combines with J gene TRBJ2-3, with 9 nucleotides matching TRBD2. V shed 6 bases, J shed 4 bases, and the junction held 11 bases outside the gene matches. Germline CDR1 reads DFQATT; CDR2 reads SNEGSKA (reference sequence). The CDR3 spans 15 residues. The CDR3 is CSAEVQRGVSDTQYF. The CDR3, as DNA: TGCAGTGCAGAGGTACAGCGGGGGGTCTCAGATACGCAGTATTTT.

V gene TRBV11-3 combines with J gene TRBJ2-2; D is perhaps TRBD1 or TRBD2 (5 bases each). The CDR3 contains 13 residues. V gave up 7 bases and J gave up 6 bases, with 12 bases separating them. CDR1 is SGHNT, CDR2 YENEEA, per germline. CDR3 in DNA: TGTGCCAGCACCCTAAGGGACGCCGGGGAGCTGTTTTTT. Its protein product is CASTLRDAGELFF.

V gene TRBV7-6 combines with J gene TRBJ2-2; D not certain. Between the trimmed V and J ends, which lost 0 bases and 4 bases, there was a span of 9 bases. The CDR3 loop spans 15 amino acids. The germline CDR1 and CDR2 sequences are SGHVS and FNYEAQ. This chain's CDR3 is CASSLALGSTGELFF. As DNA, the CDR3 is TGTGCCAGCAGCTTAGCTTTAGGTTCCACCGGGGAGCTGTTTTTT. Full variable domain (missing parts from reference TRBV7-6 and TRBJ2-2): GAGVSQSPRYKVTKRGQDVALRCDPISGHVSLYWYRQALGQGPEFLTYFNYEAQQDKSGLPNDRFSAERPEGSISTLTIQRTEQRDSAMYRCASSLALGSTGELFFGEGSRLTVL.

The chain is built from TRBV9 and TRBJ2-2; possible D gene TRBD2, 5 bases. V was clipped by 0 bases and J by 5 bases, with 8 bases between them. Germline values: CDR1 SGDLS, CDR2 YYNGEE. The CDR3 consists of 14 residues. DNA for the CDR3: TGTGCCAGCAGCGTAGTGGAGGTAACCGGGGAGCTGTTTTTT. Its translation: CASSVVEVTGELFF.

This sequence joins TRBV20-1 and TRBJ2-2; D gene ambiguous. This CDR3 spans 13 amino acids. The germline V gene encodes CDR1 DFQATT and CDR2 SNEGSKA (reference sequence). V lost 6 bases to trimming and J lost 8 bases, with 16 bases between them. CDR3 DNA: TGCAGTGCAGCCAGTGGGGTTTTTGGGGAGCTGTTTTTT. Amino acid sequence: CSAASGVFGELFF.

CDR3 protein: CATLHSPLHF. For the CDR3, the DNA is TGTGCCACGTTACATTCACCCCTCCACTTT. The chain joins TRBV2 to TRBJ1-6; no firm D call. Germline lookup yields CDR1 SNHLY and CDR2 FYNNEI. CDR3 length equals 10 residues. Between the trimmed V and J ends, which lost 10 bases and 8 bases, there was a span of 6 bases.

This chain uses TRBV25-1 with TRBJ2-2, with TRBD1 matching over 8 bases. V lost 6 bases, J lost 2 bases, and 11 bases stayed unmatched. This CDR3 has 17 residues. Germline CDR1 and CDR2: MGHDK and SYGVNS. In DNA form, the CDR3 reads TGTGCCAGCAGCGACCCCAGGACAGGGACTAACACCGGGGAGCTGTTTTTT. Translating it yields CASSDPRTGTNTGELFF.

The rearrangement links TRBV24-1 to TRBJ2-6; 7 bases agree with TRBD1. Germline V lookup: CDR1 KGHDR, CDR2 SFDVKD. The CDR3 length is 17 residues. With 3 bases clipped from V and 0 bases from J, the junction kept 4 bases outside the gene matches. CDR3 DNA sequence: TGTGCCACCAGTGATCCTCGACAGGGCTCTGGGGCCAACGTCCTGACTTTC. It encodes CATSDPRQGSGANVLTF.

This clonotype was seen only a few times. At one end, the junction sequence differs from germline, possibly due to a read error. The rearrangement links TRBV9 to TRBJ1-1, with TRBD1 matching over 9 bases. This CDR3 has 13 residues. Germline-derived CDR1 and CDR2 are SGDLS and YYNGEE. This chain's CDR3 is CASSLDRGTEAFF. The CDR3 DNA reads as TGTGCTAGCAGCCTGGACAGGGGCACTGAAGCTTTCTTT.

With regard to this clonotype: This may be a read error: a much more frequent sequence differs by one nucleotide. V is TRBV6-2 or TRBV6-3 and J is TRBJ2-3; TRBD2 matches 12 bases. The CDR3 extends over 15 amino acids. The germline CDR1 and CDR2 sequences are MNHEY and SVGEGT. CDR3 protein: CASGYSRASGGEQYF. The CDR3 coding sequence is TGTGCCAGCGGTTACTCGAGAGCTAGCGGGGGGGAGCAGTATTTT.